In this sample, the clone carrying this TCR beta chain turned up many times. The record originates from a study of spatial heterogeneity in lung cancer. TCRdb reprocessed the 5' RACE reads with MiXCR, giving one entry per CDR3 protein. The sample lists about 48,000 distinct CDR3 sequences; 5.3% were seen once. Trimming stripped 0 bases from V and 1 base from J, with 10 bases between. The CDR3 covers 15 residues. In germline, CDR1 is SGHKS, CDR2 YYEKEE (reference sequence). The sample's time point: sample taken at primary tumor resection. The input material, whole RNA from tumor, nontumor lung or frozen PBMC, was sequenced unsorted. The donors, 70 or so patients with untreated early-stage non-small cell lung cancer, provided the samples.

V is TRBV5-5 and J is TRBJ1-1; maybe TRBD1 (6 bases). The receptor comes from a male donor with early-stage non-small cell lung cancer. The sample here was PBMCs, taken at surgery. This CDR3 is CASSLVGGENTEAFF. The DNA for the CDR3 is TGTGCCAGCAGCTTGGTTGGGGGCGAGAACACTGAAGCTTTCTTT.